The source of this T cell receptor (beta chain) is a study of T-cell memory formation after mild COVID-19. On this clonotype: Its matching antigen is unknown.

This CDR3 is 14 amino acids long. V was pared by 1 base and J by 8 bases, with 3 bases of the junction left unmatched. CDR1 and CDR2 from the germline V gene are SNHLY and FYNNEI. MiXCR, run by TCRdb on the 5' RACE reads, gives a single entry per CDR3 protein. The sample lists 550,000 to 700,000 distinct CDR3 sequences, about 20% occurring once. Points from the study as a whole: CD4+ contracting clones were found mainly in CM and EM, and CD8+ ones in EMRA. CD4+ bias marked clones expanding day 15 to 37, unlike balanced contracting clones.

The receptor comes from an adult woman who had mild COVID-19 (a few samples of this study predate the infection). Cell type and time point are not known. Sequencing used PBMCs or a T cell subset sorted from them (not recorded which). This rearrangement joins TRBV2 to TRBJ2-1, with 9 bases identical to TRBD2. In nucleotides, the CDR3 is TGTGCCAGCAGTGAAGACCTAGCGGGATATGAGCAGTTCTTC. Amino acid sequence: CASSEDLAGYEQFF.